One sample yielded the 29 T cell receptor beta chains listed below, sequenced in a study of cytomegalovirus exposure and HLA in healthy donors. A multiplex PCR was run with 60 Vbeta primers and 13 Jbeta primers. Clones were sequenced by immunoSEQ multiplex PCR, and TCRdb holds only the in-frame ones, with some missing. Here the sample spans about 120,000 clones, 65% to 75% being singletons. Sequencing was done on a sample of PBMCs. The receptors stem from a woman aged 40 to 50 in good health and CMV-seropositive.

As regards this clone: An end of the junction differs from the germline gene, which may be a read error. The chain couples TRBV6-5 to TRBJ1-2, with D uncertain. This CDR3 is built from 12 residues. Per germline, CDR1 MNHEY and CDR2 SVGAGI. For the CDR3, the DNA is TGTGCCAGCAGTCCGGGAAGCTATGACTACACCTTC. Amino acids: CASSPGSYDYTF.

This clone was observed once. V gene TRBV2 combines with J gene TRBJ1-4; 9 nucleotides agree with TRBD1. V lost 6 bases and J lost 7; bases outside the gene matches: 9. The germline V gene encodes CDR1 SNHLY and CDR2 FYNNEI. This CDR3 region has 15 residues. The CDR3 is CASSLRDREGEKLFF. CDR3 in DNA: TGTGCCAGCAGCCTCCGGGACAGGGAGGGTGAAAAACTGTTTTTT. Filled out from reference TRBV2 and TRBJ1-4, the complete variable domain reads EPEVTQTPSHQVTQMGQEVILRCVPISNHLYFYWYRQILGQKVEFLVSFYNNEISEKSEIFDDQFSVERPDGSNFTLKIRSTKLEDSAMYFCASSLRDREGEKLFFGSGTQLSVL.

This clone was seen just once. V gene TRBV27 combines with J gene TRBJ2-3; no clear D. V lost 3 bases, J lost 0 bases, and 10 bases lay in between. The CDR3 has 15 amino acids. Germline values: CDR1 MNHEY, CDR2 SMNVEV (reference sequence). CDR3 coding DNA: TGTGCCAGCAGTTTTTGGGCCTCTAGCACAGATACGCAGTATTTT. It is translated as CASSFWASSTDTQYF.

This chain uses TRBV6-4 with TRBJ2-2; 8 nucleotides agree with TRBD2. There are 14 residues in the CDR3. Unmatched junction bases numbered 7, after V lost 6 bases and J lost 7 bases. Germline V CDR1 and CDR2: MRHNA, SNTAGT. The CDR3 loop is CASRPGTSNGELFF. The DNA of the CDR3 is TGTGCCAGCAGACCGGGGACTAGTAACGGGGAGCTGTTTTTT.

This clone has a handful of counts. Other DNA variants within this sample encode the same CDR3. The chain links TRBV6-1 to TRBJ1-5; TRBD1 agrees at 7 bases. This CDR3 is built from 13 residues. CDR1 is MNHNS, CDR2 SASEGT, per germline. V gave up 6 bases and J gave up 2 bases; unmatched junction bases: 1. CDR3 in DNA: TGTGCCAGCAGAGGGACAGGCAATCAGCCCCAGCATTTT. This codes for CASRGTGNQPQHF.

The rearrangement uses TRBV9 and TRBJ2-2; D not certain. V lost 2 bases to trimming and J lost 1 base, with 6 bases between them. Looked up from germline, CDR1 is SGDLS and CDR2 is YYNGEE. This CDR3 has 14 residues. CDR3 in DNA: TGTGCCAGCAGCGTGGGCAGGAACACCGGGGAGCTGTTTTTT. Protein product: CASSVGRNTGELFF.

V gene TRBV7-6 combines with J gene TRBJ2-5; D not resolved. V lost 2 bases and J lost 3, with 7 bases in between. CDR1 and CDR2 from the germline V gene are SGHVS and FNYEAQ. The CDR3 length is 13 residues. The CDR3 sequence is CASSLRLEETQYF. The CDR3 bases are TGTGCCAGCAGCTTACGTCTCGAAGAGACCCAGTACTTC.

This clone was seen only a few times. The chain joins TRBV19 to TRBJ1-1; no reliable D call. The CDR3 totals 13 residues. Germline V lookup: CDR1 LNHDA, CDR2 SQIVND (reference sequence). The germline V and J ends were trimmed by 2 bases and 1 base, with 5 bases remaining between them. This CDR3 is CASSITRNTEAFF. In DNA form, the CDR3 reads TGTGCCAGTAGTATAACACGGAACACTGAAGCTTTCTTT.

The genes are TRBV11-2 and TRBJ1-2; no clear D gene. V lost 1 base and J lost 5, with 11 bases in between. Germline-derived CDR1 and CDR2 are SGHAT and FQNNGV. The CDR3 sequence is 14 residues long. The CDR3 DNA is TGTGCCAGCAGCTTAGCCCGACACCTGTATGGCTACACCTTC. This encodes CASSLARHLYGYTF.

The V and J genes are TRBV5-6 and TRBJ2-2; D might be TRBD2 (6 bases). In germline, CDR1 is SGHDT, CDR2 YYEEEE. V was cut by 0 bases and J by 5 bases, with 17 bases left in between. There are 17 residues in the CDR3. CDR3 region: CASSLVSGPKGTGELFF. CDR3 bases: TGTGCCAGCAGCTTGGTTAGCGGCCCCAAAGGAACCGGGGAGCTGTTTTTT.

This rearrangement joins TRBV5-1 to TRBJ2-7; tentatively, D is TRBD1 (5 bases). Germline CDR1 and CDR2: SGHRS and YFSETQ. V lost 5 bases and J lost 0, with 21 bases in between. The CDR3 runs 17 residues. CDR3 coding DNA: TGCGCCAGCAGTTTTGTCTTGCAGGGTATAGGCTCCTACGAGCAGTACTTC. This codes for CASSFVLQGIGSYEQYF.

This clone was seen a handful of times. The chain couples TRBV27 to TRBJ2-7; the match to TRBD2 covers 7 bases. Germline CDR1 reads MNHEY; CDR2 reads SMNVEV (reference sequence). The ends lost 3 bases at V and 1 base at J; junction bases unmatched: 3. The CDR3 contains 14 residues. This CDR3 is CASSFGGESYEQYF. The CDR3 DNA sequence: TGTGCCAGCAGTTTTGGGGGGGAATCCTACGAGCAGTACTTC.

The rearrangement joins TRBV7-9 to TRBJ2-5, with 8 bases lining up with TRBD2. The V gene's germline CDR1 is SEHNR and CDR2 FQNEAQ (reference sequence). The CDR3 extends over 17 amino acids. J lost 7 bases, V lost 2 bases, and 15 bases had no gene match. CDR3 region: CASSLRRGADHTGTQYF. CDR3 DNA: TGTGCCAGCAGCTTAAGGCGGGGGGCCGATCACACAGGGACCCAGTACTTC.

The chain employs TRBV10-3 and TRBJ2-7, with 8 bases matching TRBD1. V lost 6 bases to trimming and J lost 2 bases; unmatched junction nucleotides: 6. The V gene's germline CDR1 is ENHRY and CDR2 SYGVKD. CDR3 length equals 14 residues. The CDR3 loop reads CAIRATGDPYEQYF. CDR3 DNA: TGTGCCATCAGGGCGACAGGGGACCCCTACGAGCAGTACTTC.

The chain couples TRBV27 to TRBJ2-5; D perhaps matches TRBD2 (7 bases). TRBJ2-7 explains the end of the DNA better; the J call may be wrong. The CDR3 length is 14 residues. The germline gives CDR1 MNHEY, CDR2 SMNVEV (reference sequence). CDR3: CASRRGGGTYEQYF. CDR3 sequence (DNA): TGTGCCAGCAGAAGGGGAGGGGGAACCTACGAGCAGTACTTC.

This clone was detected only once. The V and J genes are TRBV18 and TRBJ2-5, with 14 bases aligning to TRBD2. The CDR3 extends over 20 amino acids. V shed 6 bases and J 1 base; nucleotides not matched to a gene: 16. Germline V gene lookup returns CDR1 KGHSH and CDR2 LQKENI. The CDR3 spells CASSPGTGTSGGATQETQYF. The CDR3 nucleotides are TGTGCCAGCTCCCCCGGTACCGGGACTAGCGGGGGTGCTACCCAAGAGACCCAGTACTTC. Based on the CDR3 plus reference TRBV18 and TRBJ2-5, the full variable domain is NAGVMQNPRHLVRRRGQEARLRCSPMKGHSHVYWYRQLPEEGLKFMVYLQKENIIDESGMPKERFSAEFPKEGPSILRIQQVVRGDSAAYFCASSPGTGTSGGATQETQYFGPGTRLLVL.

The chain joins TRBV11-2 to TRBJ1-2, with D tentatively TRBD1 (5 bases). V was clipped by 5 bases and J by 2 bases, with 12 bases between them. Germline CDR1 reads SGHAT; CDR2 reads FQNNGV. The CDR3 has 14 residues. The CDR3 region is CASSPRPGNYGYTF. The CDR3, as DNA: TGTGCCAGCAGCCCCCGTCCAGGGAACTATGGCTACACCTTC.

The rearrangement joins TRBV21-1 to TRBJ2-1; the D call TRBD2 from the table was never checked on the DNA. TRBV21-1 is designated a pseudogene. The CDR3 covers 16 residues. CDR3 residues: CASSKGLSELYNEQFF. Written as DNA, the CDR3 is TGTGCCAGCAGCAAAGGTCTTTCGGAACTATACAATGAGCAGTTCTTC.

V is TRBV7-8 and J is TRBJ2-1; TRBD2 matches 12 bases. CDR3 length: 15 residues. The J segment lost 12 bases and the V segment lost 1 base, leaving 7 bases of the junction unmatched. Germline V gives CDR1 SGHVS, CDR2 FQNEAQ. In DNA, the CDR3 is TGTGCCAGCAGCTTAGGGCTAGCGGGAGGGTTGGGGCAGTTCTTC. The encoded protein is CASSLGLAGGLGQFF.

In its sample, this clone was seen a few times. The V call is TRBV5-1, the J call TRBJ1-4; 7 nucleotides match TRBD1. Trimming took 3 bases from V and 7 from J; bases not matched to a gene: 18. This CDR3 has 18 amino acids. Germline values: CDR1 SGHRS, CDR2 YFSETQ. CDR3: CASSSQKGAEEGGEKLFF. The CDR3 region has the DNA TGCGCCAGCAGCTCGCAGAAGGGGGCAGAAGAGGGGGGTGAAAAACTGTTTTTT.

The CDR3, as DNA: TGTGCCAGCTTTTCGACAGGGGTAGGTGGCTACACCTTC. Its protein is CASFSTGVGGYTF. The V and J genes are TRBV2 and TRBJ1-2, with 8 positions matching TRBD1. CDR1 and CDR2 (germline): SNHLY, FYNNEI. This CDR3 has 13 residues. V shed 8 bases, J shed 7 bases, and the junction held 9 bases outside the gene matches.

The chain recombines TRBV18 with TRBJ1-1; 9 bases are shared with TRBD1. V lost 2 bases and J lost 6; bases outside the gene matches: 13. The V gene's germline CDR1 is KGHSH and CDR2 LQKENI. The CDR3 totals 17 residues. The CDR3 here is CASSPTTPGTGRAEAFF. The CDR3 DNA reads TGTGCCAGCTCACCAACGACTCCTGGGACAGGGAGGGCTGAAGCTTTCTTT.

CDR3 sequence reads: CASRRNAEDGYTF. The CDR3 DNA reads as TGTGCCAGCAGAAGGAACGCAGAGGATGGCTACACCTTC. This chain links TRBV2 with TRBJ1-2, with D hard to call. The CDR3 extends over 13 amino acids. The V and J ends lost 6 bases and 6 bases respectively, with 14 bases between them. Germline V CDR1 and CDR2: SNHLY, FYNNEI.

The chain's CDR3 is CASSSRTGGNSPLHF. For the CDR3, the DNA is TGCGCCAGCAGCTCCCGTACAGGGGGTAATTCACCCCTCCACTTT. The chain recombines TRBV5-1 with TRBJ1-6; 8 bases are a match to TRBD1. V lost 3 bases and J lost 6; bases outside the gene matches: 5. The germline V gene encodes CDR1 SGHRS and CDR2 YFSETQ. CDR3 size: 15 residues. Full variable domain (missing parts from reference TRBV5-1 and TRBJ1-6): KAGVTQTPRYLIKTRGQQVTLSCSPISGHRSVSWYQQTPGQGLQFLFEYFSETQRNKGNFPGRFSGRQFSNSRSEMNVSTLELGDSALYLCASSSRTGGNSPLHFGNGTRLTVT.

In its sample, this clone was seen a few times. The V gene is TRBV7-9, the J gene TRBJ2-7; D unresolved. The CDR3 totals 15 residues. Trimming took 5 bases from V and 0 from J, leaving 14 bases between them. From germline, CDR1 is SEHNR and CDR2 FQNEAQ (reference sequence). The CDR3 is CASSTDRRSSYEQYF. The CDR3 DNA follows: TGTGCCAGCAGCACCGACCGAAGGAGCTCCTACGAGCAGTACTTC. Supplemented by reference TRBV7-9 and TRBJ2-7, the full variable domain reads DTGVSQNPRHKITKRGQNVTFRCDPISEHNRLYWYRQTLGQGPEFLTYFQNEAQLEKSRLLSDRFSAERPKGSFSTLEIQRTEQGDSAMYLCASSTDRRSSYEQYFGPGTRLTVT.

The gene calls are TRBV7-2 and TRBJ2-1; 11 bases match TRBD2. The CDR3 contains 19 residues. CDR1 is SGHTA and CDR2 is FQGNSA in the germline V gene. J lost 0 bases, V lost 1 base, and 8 bases had no gene match. CDR3 region: CASSLGGLAETSSYNEQFF. The CDR3 DNA sequence: TGTGCCAGCAGCTTAGGGGGACTAGCGGAGACCTCCTCCTACAATGAGCAGTTCTTC.

The chain is built from TRBV7-9 and TRBJ2-1; 7 bases align to TRBD2. V trimming: 0 bases; J trimming: 9 bases; junction bases outside the gene matches: 8. The length of the CDR3 is 15 residues. The germline V gene encodes CDR1 SEHNR and CDR2 FQNEAQ (reference sequence). The CDR3 DNA reads as TGTGCCAGCAGCTTAGCGCTCAGCGGGGACGGTGAGCAGTTCTTC. Translating gives CASSLALSGDGEQFF.

V and J are TRBV28 and TRBJ2-7, with TRBD1 matching 9 bases. Trimming took 2 bases from V and 1 from J; bases not matched to a gene: 6. This CDR3 has 16 amino acids. Germline V gene lookup returns CDR1 MDHEN and CDR2 SYDVKM. The CDR3: CASSLSRGTGSYEQYF. The CDR3 DNA reads as TGTGCCAGCAGTTTAAGTAGGGGGACAGGGTCCTACGAGCAGTACTTC.

As regards this clone: Other nucleotide sequences in the sample specify the same CDR3. J is TRBJ2-4 and V is TRBV5-1, with 14 bases identical to TRBD2. The CDR3 length is 20 residues. Germline trimming cut 3 bases from V and 0 bases from J; bases unmatched to any gene: 11. The germline V gene encodes CDR1 SGHRS and CDR2 YFSETQ. This chain's CDR3 is CASSSTGLAGGGGAKNIQYF. Written as DNA, the CDR3 is TGCGCCAGCAGCTCTACCGGACTAGCGGGAGGTGGGGGAGCCAAAAACATTCAGTACTTC.